One and the same sample provided the 21 T cell receptor beta chains below, sequenced in a study of blood T cells in healthy people across ages. With a J-beta primer mix and a sample-barcoded 5' primer, a second PCR ran about 7 to 12 cycles. TCRdb recomputed calls from the 5' RACE reads with MiXCR, one row per CDR3 protein. The table records around 990,000 distinct CDR3 sequences, about 25% of them present only once. These sequences were also reported in another study, on T cells of mothers and their children.

The sample comprised blood. Receptor source: a girl aged 2-9 years in good health.

The rearrangement links TRBV7-3 to TRBJ2-1; 8 bases match TRBD2. The trim removed 2 bases at V and 16 bases at J, leaving 13 bases unmatched. The length of the CDR3 is 14 residues. Germline assignment: CDR1 SGHTA and CDR2 FQGTGA. The CDR3 DNA is TGTGCCAGCAGCTTAGGCACGGGACTAGAAGGGCACTTCTTC. Translation gives CASSLGTGLEGHFF.

This clonotype was seen only a few times. The chain carries TRBV6-2 or TRBV6-3 and TRBJ2-5; 8 bases match TRBD1. The DNA matches TRBJ2-1 better at its end, which makes the J call doubtful. The CDR3 has 17 amino acids. Germline V CDR1 and CDR2: MNHEY, SVGEGT. The CDR3 region has the DNA TGTGCCAGCAGTAAACAGGGGGAGACGGGATATCACAATGAGCAGTTCTTC. Amino acid sequence: CASSKQGETGYHNEQFF.

This clonotype has a count of ten or more. The chain uses TRBV25-1 and TRBJ2-5; D possibly corresponds to TRBD2 (7 bases). Trimming pared 6 bases from V and 2 bases from J, leaving 10 bases between. This CDR3 is built from 13 residues. Germline CDR1 is MGHDK and CDR2 is SYGVNS. The CDR3 spells CASRRGRQETQYF. CDR3 DNA sequence: TGTGCCAGCAGGCGGGGGCGGCAAGAGACCCAGTACTTC.

In its sample, this clonotype was seen many times. This chain uses TRBV6-5 with TRBJ2-3, with a possible D match to TRBD1 (5 bases). Per germline, CDR1 MNHEY and CDR2 SVGAGI. Trimming left V 2 bases short and J 2 bases short, with 8 bases between. This CDR3 has 14 residues. The CDR3 spells CASSYGAVTDTQYF. The CDR3 coding sequence is TGTGCCAGCAGTTACGGGGCAGTCACAGATACGCAGTATTTT.

The table lists this clonotype with a few counts. This chain connects TRBV29-1 to TRBJ1-4, with 7 positions matching TRBD1. Germline V CDR1 and CDR2: SQVTM, ANQGSEA. This CDR3 contains 13 residues. V dropped 7 bases and J dropped 0; count of bases not matched to a gene: 2. In DNA form, the CDR3 reads TGCAGCGGACAGGGAACAACTAATGAAAAACTGTTTTTT. Encoded protein: CSGQGTTNEKLFF. Variable domain in full (rest from reference TRBV29-1 and TRBJ1-4): SAVISQKPSRDICQRGTSLTIQCQVDSQVTMMFWYRQQPGQSLTLIATANQGSEATYESGFVIDKFPISRPNLTFSTLTVSNMSPEDSSIYLCSGQGTTNEKLFFGSGTQLSVL.

The chain is built from TRBV28 and TRBJ2-5; TRBD2 agrees at 7 bases. Trimming took 3 bases from V and 5 from J; bases not matched to a gene: 18. This CDR3 region has 18 residues. Germline V gives CDR1 MDHEN, CDR2 SYDVKM. DNA of the CDR3: TGTGCCAGCAGTTTCGATGACCAGCGGGGTACCCTTGGGGAGACCCAGTACTTC. This codes for CASSFDDQRGTLGETQYF.

V usage is TRBV5-1 and J usage is TRBJ1-1; 12 nucleotides line up with TRBD1. The J segment lost 4 bases and the V segment lost 4 bases, leaving 5 bases of the junction unmatched. CDR3 length equals 15 residues. Germline V gene data show CDR1 as SGHRS and CDR2 as YFSETQ. The CDR3 is CASSTGQGARTEAFF. Written as DNA, the CDR3 is TGCGCCAGCAGCACGGGACAGGGGGCGCGCACTGAAGCTTTCTTT.

This clonotype was seen only a few times. The chain recombines TRBV7-2 with TRBJ2-5, with 9 bases fitting TRBD1. There are 15 residues in the CDR3. Germline trimming cut 1 base from V and 5 bases from J; bases unmatched to any gene: 5. Per germline, CDR1 SGHTA and CDR2 FQGNSA. In DNA form, the CDR3 reads TGTGCCAGCAGCTTAGTTAGGACAGGGGTTGAGACCCAGTACTTC. Its translation is CASSLVRTGVETQYF.

This clonotype has just a few counts. The chain combines TRBV4-1 with TRBJ2-2; D might be TRBD1 (6 bases). CDR1 and CDR2 (germline): MGHRA, YSYEKL. V lost 6 bases, J lost 3 bases, and 11 bases lay in between. The CDR3 runs to 14 residues. The CDR3 loop is CASRPTGYTGELFF. Here the CDR3 DNA reads TGCGCCAGCAGGCCCACAGGGTACACCGGGGAGCTGTTTTTT.

The rearrangement links TRBV7-9 to TRBJ2-3; maybe TRBD2 (6 bases). Germline CDR1 and CDR2: SEHNR and FQNEAQ (reference sequence). Trimming left V 0 bases short and J 3 bases short, with 16 bases between. The CDR3 extends over 17 amino acids. The CDR3 nucleotides are TGTGCCAGCAGCTTAGCGGTTGGAGGGGAGCGAACAGATACGCAGTATTTT. Protein: CASSLAVGGERTDTQYF. Combining the CDR3 with reference TRBV7-9 and TRBJ2-3 gives the whole variable domain DTGVSQNPRHKITKRGQNVTFRCDPISEHNRLYWYRQTLGQGPEFLTYFQNEAQLEKSRLLSDRFSAERPKGSFSTLEIQRTEQGDSAMYLCASSLAVGGERTDTQYFGPGTRLTVL.

J is TRBJ2-3 and V is TRBV6-2 or TRBV6-3; TRBD2 matches at 8 bases. Germline V lookup: CDR1 MNHEY, CDR2 SVGEGT. The CDR3 spans 16 residues. Germline trimming cut 5 bases from V and 4 bases from J; bases unmatched to any gene: 11. CDR3 sequence: CASSPGGRGAADTQYF. For the CDR3, the DNA is TGTGCCAGCAGTCCGGGGGGGAGGGGGGCTGCAGATACGCAGTATTTT.

This clonotype was seen a handful of times. V gene TRBV27 combines with J gene TRBJ1-4; a weak D match, TRBD1 (5 bases). The CDR3 runs 16 residues. Germline CDR1 reads MNHEY; CDR2 reads SMNVEV (reference sequence). V lost 6 bases, J lost 6 bases, and 20 bases lay in between. The CDR3 protein is CASSVSPRDGDEKLFF. In nucleotides, the CDR3 is TGTGCCAGCAGCGTATCACCCCGGGACGGAGATGAAAAACTGTTTTTT.

In its sample, this clonotype was seen a few times. The rearrangement links TRBV4-2 to TRBJ2-6; D not certain. Germline V lookup: CDR1 LGHNA, CDR2 YNFKEQ. With 0 bases removed from V and 2 bases from J, the gap between germline ends came to 11 bases. There are 17 residues in the CDR3. CDR3 protein: CASSQDQVGTGANVLTF. The DNA of the CDR3 is TGTGCCAGCAGCCAAGACCAGGTTGGAACTGGGGCCAACGTCCTGACTTTC.

This clonotype was observed a handful of times. The genes are TRBV9 and TRBJ1-1; the match to TRBD1 covers 8 bases. Germline assignment: CDR1 SGDLS and CDR2 YYNGEE. This CDR3 is 15 amino acids long. The junction had 10 bases not matched to a gene; V was cut back by 4 bases and J by 5 bases. CDR3 residues: CASSTTGTGYTEAFF. The CDR3 nucleotides are TGTGCCAGCAGCACCACCGGGACAGGCTATACTGAAGCTTTCTTT.

The CDR3 sequence is CASSLLAAGRTNSYNEQFF. For the CDR3, the DNA is TGTGCCAGCAGCCTTCTAGCGGCGGGTAGGACCAACTCCTACAATGAGCAGTTCTTC. V is TRBV7-9 and J is TRBJ2-1; 7 bases are a match to TRBD2. The CDR3 has 19 residues. The germline gives CDR1 SEHNR, CDR2 FQNEAQ (reference sequence). The V segment lost 5 bases and the J segment 0 bases; nucleotides outside the gene matches: 16. Supplemented by reference TRBV7-9 and TRBJ2-1, the full variable domain reads DTGVSQNPRHKITKRGQNVTFRCDPISEHNRLYWYRQTLGQGPEFLTYFQNEAQLEKSRLLSDRFSAERPKGSFSTLEIQRTEQGDSAMYLCASSLLAAGRTNSYNEQFFGPGTRLTVL.

The chain is built from TRBV7-9 and TRBJ1-2; maybe TRBD1 (6 bases). The CDR3 spans 16 residues. Germline V lookup: CDR1 SEHNR, CDR2 FQNEAQ (reference sequence). V was cut by 3 bases and J by 6 bases, with 20 bases left in between. The CDR3 region is CASSLVRGPIPNGYTF. The CDR3 DNA reads TGTGCCAGCAGCTTGGTCCGGGGGCCGATCCCAAATGGCTACACCTTC.

The chain links TRBV29-1 to TRBJ2-1; TRBD2 aligns across 14 bases. The V segment lost 5 bases and the J segment 7 bases; nucleotides outside the gene matches: 7. Looked up from germline, CDR1 is SQVTM and CDR2 is ANQGSEA. The CDR3 covers 15 residues. CDR3 nucleotide sequence: TGCAGCGTTAAGCTTTGGACTAGCGGGAGGAATGAGCAGTTCTTC. Residues: CSVKLWTSGRNEQFF.

This clonotype was observed a single time. V and J are TRBV4-1 and TRBJ2-5, with D perhaps matching TRBD1 or TRBD2 (5 bases each). CDR1 is MGHRA, CDR2 YSYEKL, per germline. Trimming stripped 4 bases from V and 4 bases from J, with 13 bases between. The CDR3 runs 14 residues. As DNA, the CDR3 is TGCGCCAGCAGCCGCTTTGAGGGGCCAGAGACCCAGTACTTC. The encoded protein is CASSRFEGPETQYF.

This chain connects TRBV20-1 to TRBJ2-1, with 14 bases identical to TRBD2. TRBJ2-7 explains the end of the DNA better; the J call may be wrong. CDR1 is DFQATT, CDR2 SNEGSKA, per germline (reference sequence). CDR3 length: 15 residues. In nucleotides, the CDR3 is TGCAGTGCAAAGCCGGGACTAGCGGGAGATTGGGAGCAGTACTTC. This sequence encodes CSAKPGLAGDWEQYF.

V and J are TRBV7-3 and TRBJ2-4, with D unclear. Germline CDR1 is SGHTA and CDR2 is FQGTGA. Trimming cost V 8 bases and J 0 bases, with 11 bases left between them. The CDR3 extends over 14 amino acids. Here the CDR3 DNA reads TGTGCCAGCTCGAAGTCTGAAGCCAAAAACATTCAGTACTTC. Translated: CASSKSEAKNIQYF.

This clonotype appeared once. The genes are TRBV9 and TRBJ2-1; 11 bases are shared with TRBD2. Looked up from germline, CDR1 is SGDLS and CDR2 is YYNGEE. This CDR3 spans 15 amino acids. V shed 2 bases, J shed 8 bases, and the junction held 6 bases outside the gene matches. CDR3 protein: CASSVSGRAGDEQFF. The CDR3 DNA sequence: TGTGCCAGCAGCGTTAGCGGGAGGGCCGGCGATGAGCAGTTCTTC.